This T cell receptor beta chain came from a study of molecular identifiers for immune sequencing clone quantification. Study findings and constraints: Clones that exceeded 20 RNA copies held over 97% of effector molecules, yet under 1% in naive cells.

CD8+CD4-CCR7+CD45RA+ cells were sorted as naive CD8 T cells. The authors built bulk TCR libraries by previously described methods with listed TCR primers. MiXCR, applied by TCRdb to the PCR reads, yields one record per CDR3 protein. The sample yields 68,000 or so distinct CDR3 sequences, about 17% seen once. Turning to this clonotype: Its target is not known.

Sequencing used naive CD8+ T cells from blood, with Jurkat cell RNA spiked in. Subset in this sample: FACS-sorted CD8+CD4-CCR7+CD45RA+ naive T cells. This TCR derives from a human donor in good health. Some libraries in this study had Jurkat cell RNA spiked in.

CDR3 region: CSAPDFSTYEQYF. The CDR3 DNA reads TGCAGTGCTCCGGACTTCTCTACCTACGAGCAGTACTTC. The V gene is TRBV20-1, the J gene TRBJ2-7; tentatively, D is TRBD2 (5 bases). The CDR3 is 13 amino acids. Germline-derived CDR1 and CDR2 are DFQATT and SNEGSKA (reference sequence). The V and J ends lost 5 bases and 2 bases respectively, with 13 bases between them.